The source of this TCR beta chain is a study of cytotoxic CD8 clonotypes in ibrutinib-treated CLL. Study-wide context: IGHV unmutated roughly 18; relapsed/refractory around twelve; treatment-naive over 14.

Produced via immunoSEQ multiplex PCR; TCRdb's table is partial and in-frame only. The top ten clones hold around 13% of a sample with 150,000 or so clones, about 80% of them seen once. Study outcomes and limitations: Public clonotypes, rarely seen, contracted or held steady on treatment.

About this clone itself: The antigen is unknown.

CDR3 length: 15 residues. CDR1 is SGHRS, CDR2 YFSETQ, per germline. Trimming took 3 bases from V and 2 from J, leaving 14 bases between them. The receptor's source is a human donor with chronic lymphocytic leukemia. This chain links TRBV5-1 with TRBJ2-5; D might be TRBD1 (8 bases). This material consisted of PBMCs, taken after 12 months of ibrutinib treatment. The DNA for the CDR3 is TGCGCCAGCAGCTACATACAGGGGGGGCAAGAGACCCAGTACTTC. Translating it yields CASSYIQGGQETQYF.